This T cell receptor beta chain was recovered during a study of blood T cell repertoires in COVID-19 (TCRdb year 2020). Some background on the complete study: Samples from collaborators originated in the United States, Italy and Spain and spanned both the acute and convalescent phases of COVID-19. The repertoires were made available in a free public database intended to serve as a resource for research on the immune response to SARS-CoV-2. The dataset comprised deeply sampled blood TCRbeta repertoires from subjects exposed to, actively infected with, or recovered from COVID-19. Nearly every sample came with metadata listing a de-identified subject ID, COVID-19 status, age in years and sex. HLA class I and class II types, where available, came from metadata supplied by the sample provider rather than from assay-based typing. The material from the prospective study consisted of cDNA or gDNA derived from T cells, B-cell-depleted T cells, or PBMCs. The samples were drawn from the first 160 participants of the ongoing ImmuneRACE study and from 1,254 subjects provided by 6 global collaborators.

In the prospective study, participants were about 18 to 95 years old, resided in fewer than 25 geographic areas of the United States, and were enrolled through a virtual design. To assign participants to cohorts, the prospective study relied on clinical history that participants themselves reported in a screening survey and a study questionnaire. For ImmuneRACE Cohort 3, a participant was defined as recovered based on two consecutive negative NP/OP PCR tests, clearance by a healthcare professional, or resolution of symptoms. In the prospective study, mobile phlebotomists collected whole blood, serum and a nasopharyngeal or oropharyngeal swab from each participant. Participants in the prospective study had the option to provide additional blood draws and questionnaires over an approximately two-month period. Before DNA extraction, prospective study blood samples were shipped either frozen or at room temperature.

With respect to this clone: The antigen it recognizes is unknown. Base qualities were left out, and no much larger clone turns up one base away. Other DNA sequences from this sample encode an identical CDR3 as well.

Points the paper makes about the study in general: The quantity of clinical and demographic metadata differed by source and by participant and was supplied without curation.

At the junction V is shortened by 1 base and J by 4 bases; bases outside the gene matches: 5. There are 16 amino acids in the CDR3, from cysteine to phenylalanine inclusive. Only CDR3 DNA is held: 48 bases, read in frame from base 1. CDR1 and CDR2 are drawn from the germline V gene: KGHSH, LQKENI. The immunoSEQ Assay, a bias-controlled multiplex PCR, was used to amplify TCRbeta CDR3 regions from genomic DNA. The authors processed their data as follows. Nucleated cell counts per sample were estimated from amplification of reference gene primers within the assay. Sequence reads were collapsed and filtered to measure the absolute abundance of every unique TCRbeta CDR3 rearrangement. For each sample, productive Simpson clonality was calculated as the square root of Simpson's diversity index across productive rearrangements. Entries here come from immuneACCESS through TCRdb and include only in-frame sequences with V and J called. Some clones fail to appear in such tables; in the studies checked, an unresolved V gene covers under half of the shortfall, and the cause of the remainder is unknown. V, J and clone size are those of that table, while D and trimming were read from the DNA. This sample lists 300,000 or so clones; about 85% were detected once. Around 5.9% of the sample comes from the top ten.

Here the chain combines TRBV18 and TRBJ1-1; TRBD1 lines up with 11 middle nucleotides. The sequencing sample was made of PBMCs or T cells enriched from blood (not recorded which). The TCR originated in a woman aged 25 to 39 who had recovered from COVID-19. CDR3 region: CASSPRDRGLGTEAFF. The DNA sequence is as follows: TGTGCCAGCTCACCACGGGACAGGGGGTTGGGCACTGAAGCTTTCTTT.